This entry lists 15 T cell receptor beta chains sequenced from one sample in a study of shared T cell receptors in the human thymus. Only in-frame clones appear in the TCRdb table, and some are missing; sequencing was by immunoSEQ multiplex PCR. The repertoire holds hundreds of thousands of clones, with 95% as singletons. Sequencing was carried out using thymocytes. The receptors originated from a human donor.

The J gene is TRBJ1-5, the V gene TRBV7-2; D not certain. CDR1 and CDR2 from the germline V gene are SGHTA and FQGNSA. The CDR3 loop spans 19 amino acids. V shed 1 base and J shed 6 bases, with 25 bases lying between them. The DNA for the CDR3 is TGTGCCAGCAGCTTAGATATTGGGGAATTCTTCGGGTTTTTTCAGCCCCAGCATTTT. The encoded protein is CASSLDIGEFFGFFQPQHF.

The chain is built from TRBV27 and TRBJ1-5; possible D gene TRBD1, 5 bases. Trimming shortened V by 5 bases and J by 0 bases, and 11 bases separated the two germline ends. From germline, CDR1 is MNHEY and CDR2 SMNVEV (reference sequence). This CDR3 spans 15 amino acids. CDR3 residues: CASSNQGISNQPQHF. Written as DNA, the CDR3 is TGTGCCAGCAGTAACCAGGGTATTAGCAATCAGCCCCAGCATTTT.

V usage is TRBV27 and J usage is TRBJ2-2, with 9 bases aligning to TRBD1. This CDR3 region has 16 residues. Losses at the gene ends were 5 bases for V and 0 bases for J; bases not matched to a gene: 4. Germline V gene sequence: CDR1 MNHEY, CDR2 SMNVEV (reference sequence). The CDR3 DNA reads TGTGCCAGCAGTGGCGACAGGGGGGCGAACACCGGGGAGCTGTTTTTT. Its protein product is CASSGDRGANTGELFF.

The rearrangement links TRBV28 to TRBJ1-1; 7 nucleotides agree with TRBD1. CDR1 MDHEN and CDR2 SYDVKM come from the germline V gene. The CDR3 contains 17 residues. With 6 bases clipped from V and 1 base from J, the junction kept 14 bases outside the gene matches. The CDR3 bases are TGTGCCAGCAGGACCCGGACAGGTCGCAACCCGAACACTGAAGCTTTCTTT. Translating it yields CASRTRTGRNPNTEAFF.

The gene calls are TRBV7-2 and TRBJ2-2; 7 bases are a match to TRBD2. CDR3 length: 16 amino acids. Germline assignment: CDR1 SGHTA and CDR2 FQGNSA. The V gene end was trimmed by 2 bases and the J gene end by 5 bases; junction bases not matched to a gene: 8. In nucleotides, the CDR3 is TGTGCCAGCAGCTTAAGTCGGGAGGCCATAACCGGGGAGCTGTTTTTT. Translating gives CASSLSREAITGELFF.

The genes are TRBV25-1 and TRBJ1-1; no definite D call. V was shortened by 2 bases and J by 1 base, with 8 bases between the two germline ends. CDR3 length equals 14 residues. In germline, CDR1 is MGHDK, CDR2 SYGVNS. This chain's CDR3 is CASSEVVGNTEAFF. As DNA, the CDR3 is TGTGCCAGCAGTGAAGTTGTTGGGAACACTGAAGCTTTCTTT. Based on the CDR3 plus reference TRBV25-1 and TRBJ1-1, the full variable domain is EADIYQTPRYLVIGTGKKITLECSQTMGHDKMYWYQQDPGMELHLIHYSYGVNSTEKGDLSSESTVSRIRTEHFPLTLESARPSHTSQYLCASSEVVGNTEAFFGQGTRLTVV.

The gene calls are TRBV6-4 and TRBJ1-5; a possible D gene is TRBD1 (6 bases). Germline CDR1 and CDR2: MRHNA and SNTAGT. The ends were cut back, 3 bases at V and 5 bases at J, with 17 bases in the middle. This CDR3 has 16 amino acids. In nucleotides, the CDR3 is TGTGCCAGCAGTGAGGAAGGGGGTAGGGGTGATCAGCCCCAGCATTTT. It encodes CASSEEGGRGDQPQHF.

The chain is built from TRBV4-3 and TRBJ1-3; unclear D gene. Trimming cost V 0 bases and J 2 bases, with 17 bases left between them. Per the germline V gene, CDR1 is LGHNA and CDR2 is YSLEER. This CDR3 is 18 amino acids long. CDR3 bases: TGCGCCAGCAGCCAAGATCAAAAGGGAGGACGGGCTGGAAACACCATATATTTT. Its protein is CASSQDQKGGRAGNTIYF.

This chain uses TRBV6-1 with TRBJ2-5; possibly TRBD1 for D (6 bases). Trimming cost V 1 base and J 5 bases, with 11 bases left between them. This CDR3 region has 14 residues. The germline CDR1 and CDR2 sequences are MNHNS and SASEGT. The CDR3 coding sequence is TGTGCCAGCAGTGAAGACAGGGCGGGCGAGACCCAGTACTTC. Encoded protein: CASSEDRAGETQYF.

The CDR3 DNA is TGTGCCAGCAGTTCCTTCACAGATACGCAGTATTTT. Translating gives CASSSFTDTQYF. The chain recombines TRBV27 with TRBJ2-3; D gene unclear. The germline V and J ends were trimmed by 4 bases and 2 bases, with 4 bases remaining between them. Germline V gene data show CDR1 as MNHEY and CDR2 as SMNVEV (reference sequence). The CDR3 consists of 12 residues.

This sequence joins TRBV11-2 and TRBJ2-7, with TRBD2 as a possible D gene (6 bases). Trimming stripped 3 bases from V and 0 bases from J, with 21 bases between. Germline CDR1 SGHAT, CDR2 FQNNGV. This CDR3 contains 18 residues. Here the CDR3 reads CASSFKRAFPMGSYEQYF. For the CDR3, the DNA is TGTGCCAGCAGCTTTAAGCGGGCGTTCCCGATGGGCTCCTACGAGCAGTACTTC.

The genes are TRBV28 and TRBJ2-7; 8 positions match TRBD1. V lost 2 bases and J lost 6; bases outside the gene matches: 9. This CDR3 has 15 amino acids. Per the germline V gene, CDR1 is MDHEN and CDR2 is SYDVKM. The CDR3 nucleotides read TGTGCCAGCAGTTTACGGGCAGGGGGCGAGGGCGAGCAGTACTTC. This sequence encodes CASSLRAGGEGEQYF.

The rearrangement uses TRBV5-1 and TRBJ2-3, with 12 bases identical to TRBD2. The germline V gene has CDR1 SGHRS and CDR2 YFSETQ. V lost 4 bases and J lost 8; bases outside the gene matches: 29. CDR3 length equals 22 residues. CDR3 nucleotides: TGCGCCAGCAGCCCCCCGACTAGCGGGAGAGAGGATCCCACCGGACTCGAGGCTACGCAGTATTTT. Its translation is CASSPPTSGREDPTGLEATQYF.

The rearrangement joins TRBV5-4 to TRBJ2-7; 7 bases line up with TRBD2. The CDR3 runs 14 residues. Germline CDR1 is SGHNT and CDR2 is YYREEE (reference sequence). The ends lost 3 bases at V and 4 bases at J; junction bases unmatched: 7. CDR3 in DNA: TGTGCCAGCAGCTCCGAGACTAGCTTGTACGAGCAGTACTTC. Protein product: CASSSETSLYEQYF.

This rearrangement joins TRBV15 to TRBJ2-3; D may be TRBD1 (6 bases). Trimming took off 1 base at V and 2 bases at J, with 7 bases between the two ends. In germline, CDR1 is LNHNV, CDR2 YYDKDF (reference sequence). The CDR3 runs 14 residues. CDR3: CATSRGQDTDTQYF. In DNA form, the CDR3 reads TGTGCCACCAGCAGAGGACAGGACACAGATACGCAGTATTTT.